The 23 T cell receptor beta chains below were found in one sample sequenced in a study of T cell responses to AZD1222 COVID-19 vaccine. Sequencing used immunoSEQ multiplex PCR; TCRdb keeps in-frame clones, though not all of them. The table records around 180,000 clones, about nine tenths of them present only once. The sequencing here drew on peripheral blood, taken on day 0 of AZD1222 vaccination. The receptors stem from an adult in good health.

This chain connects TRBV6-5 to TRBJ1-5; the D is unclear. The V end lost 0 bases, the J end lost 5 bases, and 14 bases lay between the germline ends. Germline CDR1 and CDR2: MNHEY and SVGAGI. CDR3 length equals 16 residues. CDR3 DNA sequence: TGTGCCAGCAGTTACTCGGCTTTCCCGGTGGATCAGCCCCAGCATTTT. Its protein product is CASSYSAFPVDQPQHF.

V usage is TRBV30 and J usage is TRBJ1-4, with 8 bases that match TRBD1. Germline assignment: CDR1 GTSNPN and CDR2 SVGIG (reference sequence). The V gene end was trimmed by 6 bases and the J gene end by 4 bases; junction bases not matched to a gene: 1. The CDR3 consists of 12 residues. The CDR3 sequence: CACGQGNEKLFF. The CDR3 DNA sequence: TGTGCCTGTGGACAGGGTAATGAAAAACTGTTTTTT. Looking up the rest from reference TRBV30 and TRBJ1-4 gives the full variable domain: SQTIHQWPATLVQPVGSPLSLECTVEGTSNPNLYWYRQAAGRGLQLLFYSVGIGQISSEVPQNLSASRPQDRQFILSSKKLLLSDSGFYLCACGQGNEKLFFGSGTQLSVL.

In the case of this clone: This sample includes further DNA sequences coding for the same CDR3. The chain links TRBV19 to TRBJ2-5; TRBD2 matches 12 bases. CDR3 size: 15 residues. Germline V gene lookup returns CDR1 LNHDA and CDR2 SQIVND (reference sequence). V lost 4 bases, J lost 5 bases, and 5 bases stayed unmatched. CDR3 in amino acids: CASSTGTSGRETQYF. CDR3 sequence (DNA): TGTGCCAGTAGTACAGGGACTAGCGGGCGGGAGACCCAGTACTTC.

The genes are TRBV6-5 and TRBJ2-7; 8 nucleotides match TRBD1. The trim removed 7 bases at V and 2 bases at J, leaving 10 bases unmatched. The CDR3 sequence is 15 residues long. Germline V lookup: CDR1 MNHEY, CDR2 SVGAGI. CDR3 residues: CASTHSGTGPYEQYF. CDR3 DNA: TGTGCCAGCACCCACTCCGGGACAGGACCCTACGAGCAGTACTTC.

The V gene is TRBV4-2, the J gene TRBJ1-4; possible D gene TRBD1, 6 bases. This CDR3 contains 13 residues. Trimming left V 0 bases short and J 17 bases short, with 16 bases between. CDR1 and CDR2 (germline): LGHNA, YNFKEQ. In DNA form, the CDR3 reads TGTGCCAGCAGCCAAGATTCGACAGGCGGCCTTTTTTTT. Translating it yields CASSQDSTGGLFF.

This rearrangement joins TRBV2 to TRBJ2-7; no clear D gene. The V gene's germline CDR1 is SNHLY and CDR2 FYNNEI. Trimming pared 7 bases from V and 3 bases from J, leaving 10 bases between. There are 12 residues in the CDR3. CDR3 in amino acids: CASISLIYEQYF. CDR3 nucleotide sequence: TGTGCCAGCATCAGTCTAATCTACGAGCAGTACTTC.

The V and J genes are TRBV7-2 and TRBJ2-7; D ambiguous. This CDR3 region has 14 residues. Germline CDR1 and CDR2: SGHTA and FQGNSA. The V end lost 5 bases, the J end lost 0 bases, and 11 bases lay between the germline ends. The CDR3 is CASSVESISYEQYF. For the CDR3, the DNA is TGTGCCAGCAGCGTCGAGAGTATCTCCTACGAGCAGTACTTC.

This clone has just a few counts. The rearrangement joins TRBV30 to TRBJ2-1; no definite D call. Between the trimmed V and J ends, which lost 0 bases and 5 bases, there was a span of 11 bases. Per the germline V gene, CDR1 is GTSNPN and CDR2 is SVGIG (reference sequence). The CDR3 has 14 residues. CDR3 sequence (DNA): TGTGCCTGGAGTGTATGGGGTGCCAACAATGAGCAGTTCTTC. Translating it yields CAWSVWGANNEQFF.

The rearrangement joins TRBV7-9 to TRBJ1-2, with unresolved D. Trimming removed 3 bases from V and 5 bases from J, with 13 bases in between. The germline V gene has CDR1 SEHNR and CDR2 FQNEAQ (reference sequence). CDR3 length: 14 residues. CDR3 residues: CASSFLLVGYGYTF. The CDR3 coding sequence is TGTGCCAGCAGCTTTCTCCTGGTGGGGTATGGCTACACCTTC.

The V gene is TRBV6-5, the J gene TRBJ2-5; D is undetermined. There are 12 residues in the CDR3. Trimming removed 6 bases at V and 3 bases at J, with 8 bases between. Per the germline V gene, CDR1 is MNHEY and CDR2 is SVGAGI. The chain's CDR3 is CASSLQKETQYF. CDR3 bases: TGTGCCAGCAGCCTACAGAAAGAGACCCAGTACTTC.

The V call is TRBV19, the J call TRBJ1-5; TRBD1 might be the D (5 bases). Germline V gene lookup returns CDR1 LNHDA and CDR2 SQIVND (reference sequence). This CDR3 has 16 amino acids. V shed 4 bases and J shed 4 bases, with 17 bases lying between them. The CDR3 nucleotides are TGTGCCAGTAGTAGGGCCTTAGGAAGGGGTAATCAGCCCCAGCATTTT. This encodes CASSRALGRGNQPQHF.

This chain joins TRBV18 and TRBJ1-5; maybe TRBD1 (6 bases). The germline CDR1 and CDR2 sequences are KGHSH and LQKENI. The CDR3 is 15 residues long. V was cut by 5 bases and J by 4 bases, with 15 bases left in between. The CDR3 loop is CASSTGGARNQPQHF. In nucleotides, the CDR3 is TGTGCCAGCTCAACGGGGGGGGCTAGAAATCAGCCCCAGCATTTT.

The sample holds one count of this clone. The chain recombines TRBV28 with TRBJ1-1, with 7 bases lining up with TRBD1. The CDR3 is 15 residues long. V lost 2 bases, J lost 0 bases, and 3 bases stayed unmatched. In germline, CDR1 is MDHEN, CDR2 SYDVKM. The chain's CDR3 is CASSLRDRVNTEAFF. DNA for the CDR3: TGTGCCAGCAGTTTACGCGACAGGGTGAACACTGAAGCTTTCTTT.

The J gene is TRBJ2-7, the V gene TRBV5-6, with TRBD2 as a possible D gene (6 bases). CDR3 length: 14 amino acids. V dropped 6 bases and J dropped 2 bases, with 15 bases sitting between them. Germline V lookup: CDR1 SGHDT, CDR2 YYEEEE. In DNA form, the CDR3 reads TGTGCCAGCATTGGTGGAGGGAGTACCTACGAGCAGTACTTC. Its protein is CASIGGGSTYEQYF.

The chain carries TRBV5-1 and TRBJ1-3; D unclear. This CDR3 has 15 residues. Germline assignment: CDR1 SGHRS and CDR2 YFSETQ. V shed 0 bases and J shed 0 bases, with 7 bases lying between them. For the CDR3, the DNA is TGCGCCAGCAGCTTGGGAAGCGGCTCTGGAAACACCATATATTTT. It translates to CASSLGSGSGNTIYF.

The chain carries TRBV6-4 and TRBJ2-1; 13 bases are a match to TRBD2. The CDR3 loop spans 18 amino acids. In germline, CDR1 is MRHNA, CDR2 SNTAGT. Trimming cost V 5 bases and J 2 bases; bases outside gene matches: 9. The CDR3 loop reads CASSKLAGGPGAYNEQFF. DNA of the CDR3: TGTGCCAGCAGTAAACTAGCGGGAGGGCCAGGGGCCTACAATGAGCAGTTCTTC.

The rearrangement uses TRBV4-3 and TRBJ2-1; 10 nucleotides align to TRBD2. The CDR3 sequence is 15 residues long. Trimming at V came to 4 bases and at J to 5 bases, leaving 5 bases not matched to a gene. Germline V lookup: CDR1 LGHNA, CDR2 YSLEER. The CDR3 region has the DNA TGCGCCAGCAGCCCCCTAGCGGGAGCGAACAATGAGCAGTTCTTC. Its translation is CASSPLAGANNEQFF.

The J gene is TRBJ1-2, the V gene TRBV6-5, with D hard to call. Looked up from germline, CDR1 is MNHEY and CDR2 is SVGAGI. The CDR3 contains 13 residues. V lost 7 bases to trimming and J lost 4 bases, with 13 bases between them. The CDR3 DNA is TGTGCCAGCACCCGGGAGGGATTCTATGGCTACACCTTC. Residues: CASTREGFYGYTF.

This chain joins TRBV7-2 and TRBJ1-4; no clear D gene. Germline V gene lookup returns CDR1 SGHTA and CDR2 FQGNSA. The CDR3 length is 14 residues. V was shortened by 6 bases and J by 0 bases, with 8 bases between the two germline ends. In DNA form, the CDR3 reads TGTGCCAGCAGTCGGTCTGCAACTAATGAAAAACTGTTTTTT. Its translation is CASSRSATNEKLFF.

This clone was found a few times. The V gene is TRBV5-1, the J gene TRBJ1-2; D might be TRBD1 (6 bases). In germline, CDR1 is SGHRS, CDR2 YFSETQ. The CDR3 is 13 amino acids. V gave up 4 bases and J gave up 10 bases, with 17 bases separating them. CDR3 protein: CASSTDPEGVYTF. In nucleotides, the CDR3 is TGCGCCAGCAGCACTGACCCAGAGGGGGTCTACACCTTC.

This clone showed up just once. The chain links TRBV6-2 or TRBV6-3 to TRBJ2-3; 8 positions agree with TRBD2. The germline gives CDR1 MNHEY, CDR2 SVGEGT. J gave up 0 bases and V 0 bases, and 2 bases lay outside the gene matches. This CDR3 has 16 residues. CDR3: CASSYSLADSTDTQYF. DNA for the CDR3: TGTGCCAGCAGTTACTCACTAGCGGATAGCACAGATACGCAGTATTTT.

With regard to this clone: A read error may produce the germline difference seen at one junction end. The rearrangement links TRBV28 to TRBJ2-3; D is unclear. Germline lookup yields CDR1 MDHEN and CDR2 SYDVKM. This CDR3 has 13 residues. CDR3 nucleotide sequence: TGTGTCAGCAGTTTGTGGAGCACAGATACGCAGTATTTT. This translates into CVSSLWSTDTQYF.

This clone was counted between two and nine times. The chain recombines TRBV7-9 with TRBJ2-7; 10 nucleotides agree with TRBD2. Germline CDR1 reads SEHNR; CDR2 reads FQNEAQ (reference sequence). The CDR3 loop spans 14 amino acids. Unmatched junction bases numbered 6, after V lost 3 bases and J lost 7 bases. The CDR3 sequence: CASSLLLAGSEQYF. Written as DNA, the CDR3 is TGTGCCAGCAGCTTGTTACTAGCGGGATCGGAGCAGTACTTC.